This T cell receptor beta chain was sequenced for a study of CD8 T cells in ankylosing spondylitis. Overall study findings and caveats: Ankylosing spondylitis blood appeared to carry a characteristic TCR beta motif of under ten highly homologous variants. The study looked at matched synovial fluid samples from ankylosing spondylitis patients. Disease-linked clones were reported to be significantly enriched there. Disease-linked clones bore a CD8+ phenotype, appearing relatively rarely in peripheral blood.

This clonotype has ten or more counts. Its specificity is not known. Quantitative molecular-barcoded 5'-RACE generated the TCR beta libraries. TCRdb reprocessed the 5' RACE reads with MiXCR, giving one entry per CDR3 protein. Among about 360,000 distinct CDR3 sequences listed, about 15% were seen once. The sample taken for sequencing was blood, either unsorted or a sorted T cell fraction (not recorded which). This clonotype was obtained from a male donor with ankylosing spondylitis or in good health (not recorded which).

As DNA, the CDR3 is TGTGCCAGCAGCTTCGCAACAGGGTTCGGGGAGCTGTTTTTT. Translating gives CASSFATGFGELFF. The V gene is TRBV5-6, the J gene TRBJ2-2, with D possibly TRBD1 on 6 matching bases. The germline V gene has CDR1 SGHDT and CDR2 YYEEEE. This CDR3 comprises 14 residues. The V end lost 2 bases, the J end lost 7 bases, and 12 bases lay between the germline ends.